These 24 T cell receptor beta chains share one sample of origin, sequenced in a study of T cells after yellow fever vaccination. TCRdb re-called the 5' RACE reads with MiXCR, one entry per CDR3 protein. The sample records 340,000 or so distinct CDR3 sequences, roughly an eighth being singletons. Sequencing was performed on CD4+ T cells sorted from PBMCs, taken 15 days after the yellow fever booster vaccination. These receptors were obtained from a man younger than 30 who received the YFV17D yellow fever vaccine.

V usage is TRBV18 and J usage is TRBJ1-2, with unresolved D. The CDR3 contains 15 residues. Germline-derived CDR1 and CDR2 are KGHSH and LQKENI. V was shortened by 3 bases and J by 2 bases, with 13 bases between the two germline ends. The CDR3 coding sequence is TGTGCCAGCTCACCCGCTTTAGGCGGCAACTATGGCTACACCTTC. It yields the protein CASSPALGGNYGYTF.

This clonotype was counted between two and nine times. This rearrangement joins TRBV19 to TRBJ2-1; no clear D gene. The CDR3 consists of 12 residues. Per the germline V gene, CDR1 is LNHDA and CDR2 is SQIVND (reference sequence). V was shortened by 5 bases and J by 9 bases, with 11 bases between the two germline ends. Written as DNA, the CDR3 is TGTGCCAGTAGTTTAACCCTCGGTGAGCAGTTCTTC. Residues: CASSLTLGEQFF.

This clonotype showed up just a few times. The rearrangement uses TRBV11-2 and TRBJ2-5; D might be TRBD2 (6 bases). The CDR3 is made up of 15 amino acids. CDR1 and CDR2 from the germline V gene are SGHAT and FQNNGV. Trimming pared 1 base from V and 2 bases from J, leaving 11 bases between. The DNA of the CDR3 is TGTGCCAGCAGCTTAGGGAACGGGGGTCAAGAGACCCAGTACTTC. Translated: CASSLGNGGQETQYF. The variable domain in full, completed from reference TRBV11-2 and TRBJ2-5, reads EAGVAQSPRYKIIEKRQSVAFWCNPISGHATLYWYQQILGQGPKLLIQFQNNGVVDDSQLPKDRFSAERLKGVDSTLKIQPAKLEDSAVYLCASSLGNGGQETQYFGPGTRLLVL.

The chain links TRBV20-1 to TRBJ2-2, with 14 bases fitting TRBD2. CDR3 length: 16 residues. With V trimmed by 6 bases and J by 2 bases, 5 bases remained unmatched. The germline CDR1 and CDR2 sequences are DFQATT and SNEGSKA (reference sequence). The CDR3 coding sequence is TGCAGTGCGGACGGACTAGCGGGGGGAAACACCGGGGAGCTGTTTTTT. It yields the protein CSADGLAGGNTGELFF.

This clonotype was counted between two and nine times. The CDR3 region has the DNA TGTGCCAGCAGCGCAGGGACAGGGAGTGACGAGACCCAGTACTTC. This encodes CASSAGTGSDETQYF. The chain employs TRBV7-2 and TRBJ2-5, with 9 bases lining up with TRBD1. There are 15 residues in the CDR3. Germline V gene data show CDR1 as SGHTA and CDR2 as FQGNSA. V dropped 5 bases and J dropped 5; count of bases not matched to a gene: 9. Variable domain in full (rest from reference TRBV7-2 and TRBJ2-5): GAGVSQSPSNKVTEKGKDVELRCDPISGHTALYWYRQSLGQGLEFLIYFQGNSAPDKSGLPSDRFSAERTGGSVSTLTIQRTQQEDSAVYLCASSAGTGSDETQYFGPGTRLLVL.

V and J are TRBV18 and TRBJ1-1, with D unclear. Germline V gene lookup returns CDR1 KGHSH and CDR2 LQKENI. This CDR3 spans 11 amino acids. V was pared by 3 bases and J by 6 bases, with 5 bases between. The CDR3 sequence: CASSPLAEAFF. DNA of the CDR3: TGTGCCAGCTCACCTTTAGCTGAAGCTTTCTTT.

This clonotype was detected only a few times. The chain combines TRBV27 with TRBJ2-1; the match to TRBD2 covers 7 bases. In germline, CDR1 is MNHEY, CDR2 SMNVEV (reference sequence). This CDR3 comprises 15 residues. Unmatched junction bases numbered 10, after V lost 5 bases and J lost 6 bases. CDR3 residues: CASSPSGGVFNEQFF. As DNA, the CDR3 is TGTGCCAGCAGTCCCTCGGGGGGAGTATTCAATGAGCAGTTCTTC.

This clonotype was picked up a small number of times. The V gene is TRBV6-2 or TRBV6-3, the J gene TRBJ2-1; no reliable D call. The V end was cut by 5 bases, the J end by 5 bases, with 10 bases between. Germline assignment: CDR1 MNHEY and CDR2 SVGEGT. The CDR3 consists of 13 residues. The CDR3 loop reads CASSKGSDNEQFF. Here the CDR3 DNA reads TGTGCCAGCAGTAAGGGATCGGACAATGAGCAGTTCTTC.

This clonotype showed up just a few times. The chain is built from TRBV24-1 and TRBJ2-1, with 9 bases that match TRBD2. CDR3 length equals 16 residues. The germline gives CDR1 KGHDR, CDR2 SFDVKD. Trimming cost V 9 bases and J 2 bases; bases outside gene matches: 10. CDR3 DNA sequence: TGTGCCACCGGGGATAGCGGGGGCCCCACCTACAATGAGCAGTTCTTC. Translating gives CATGDSGGPTYNEQFF.

Only one count was recorded for this clonotype. The chain links TRBV20-1 to TRBJ2-7; the D gene could be TRBD1 or TRBD2 (5 bases each). CDR3 length: 15 amino acids. Germline CDR1 and CDR2: DFQATT and SNEGSKA (reference sequence). V was shortened by 0 bases and J by 3 bases, with 15 bases between the two germline ends. This CDR3 reads CSARDGGRQSYEQYV. CDR3 in DNA: TGCAGTGCTAGAGATGGGGGTCGGCAGAGCTACGAGCAGTACGTC.

There are a few counts of this clonotype. The genes are TRBV29-1 and TRBJ1-1; D is undetermined. V was shortened by 0 bases and J by 7 bases, with 12 bases between the two germline ends. The CDR3 spans 13 residues. CDR1 is SQVTM and CDR2 is ANQGSEA in the germline V gene. CDR3 in amino acids: CSVEESVGREAFF. The CDR3 DNA reads TGCAGCGTTGAAGAGTCCGTCGGACGTGAAGCTTTCTTT.

V is TRBV19 and J is TRBJ2-3; D gene unclear. This CDR3 contains 17 residues. V was pared by 2 bases and J by 1 base, with 16 bases between. CDR1 and CDR2 (germline): LNHDA, SQIVND (reference sequence). CDR3 DNA sequence: TGTGCCAGTAGTATAAGGGCTACCTCGCCGGGCACAGATACGCAGTATTTT. This sequence encodes CASSIRATSPGTDTQYF.

This sequence joins TRBV20-1 and TRBJ2-7; D unresolved. This CDR3 comprises 15 residues. Germline CDR1 DFQATT, CDR2 SNEGSKA (reference sequence). Trimming left V 1 base short and J 1 base short, with 14 bases between. CDR3 sequence: CSARGSLGHSYEQYV. The CDR3 DNA sequence: TGCAGTGCTAGAGGTTCCCTGGGTCATTCCTACGAGCAGTACGTC.

This clonotype was counted between two and nine times. This chain uses TRBV28 with TRBJ2-3; no clear D gene. V dropped 10 bases and J dropped 1 base, with 9 bases sitting between them. This CDR3 has 12 amino acids. CDR1 and CDR2 (germline): MDHEN, SYDVKM. CDR3 amino acids: CAITTGTDTQYF. The CDR3 DNA is TGTGCCATTACGACTGGCACAGATACGCAGTATTTT.

This clonotype has more than one count but fewer than ten. The chain is built from TRBV2 and TRBJ1-5; D gene ambiguous. The V gene's germline CDR1 is SNHLY and CDR2 FYNNEI. Deletions cut 5 bases from V and 7 bases from J, with 12 bases between. CDR3 size: 13 residues. The CDR3 reads CASSFGIGQPQHF. The DNA of the CDR3 is TGTGCCAGCAGTTTCGGGATAGGGCAGCCCCAGCATTTT.

The chain uses TRBV28 and TRBJ2-7; D possibly matches TRBD1 or TRBD2 (5 bases each). With 4 bases removed from V and 3 bases from J, the gap between germline ends came to 13 bases. This CDR3 spans 14 amino acids. Germline CDR1 reads MDHEN; CDR2 reads SYDVKM. The CDR3 reads CASSSRGYLYEQYV. The DNA of the CDR3 is TGTGCCAGCAGTTCCCGGGGCTACCTCTACGAGCAGTACGTC.

This clonotype showed up just a few times. The rearrangement uses TRBV7-3 and TRBJ2-3; D is possibly TRBD2 (6 bases). Deletions cut 1 base from V and 6 bases from J, with 11 bases between. The CDR3 sequence is 14 residues long. CDR1 SGHTA and CDR2 FQGTGA come from the germline V gene. The CDR3 DNA follows: TGTGCCAGCAGCTTAAATGGACGGGGGGATACGCAGTATTTT. Protein: CASSLNGRGDTQYF.

The gene calls are TRBV2 and TRBJ1-6; the D gene is possibly TRBD1 (5 bases). Germline-derived CDR1 and CDR2 are SNHLY and FYNNEI. Trimming pared 2 bases from V and 9 bases from J, leaving 11 bases between. This CDR3 comprises 14 residues. The CDR3 DNA sequence: TGTGCCAGCAGTGAACAGGGAGTACTTTCACCCCTCCACTTT. Its translation: CASSEQGVLSPLHF.

The genes are TRBV3-1 and TRBJ1-1, with D uncertain. The length of the CDR3 is 12 residues. V was clipped by 8 bases and J by 5 bases, with 12 bases between them. CDR1 is LGHDT, CDR2 YNNKEL, per germline (reference sequence). As DNA, the CDR3 is TGTGCCAGCCGCGAGAGAGAGACTGAAGCTTTCTTT. Translation gives CASRERETEAFF.

This clonotype was picked up a small number of times. The V gene is TRBV6-2 or TRBV6-3, the J gene TRBJ1-1; 9 positions match TRBD1. The length of the CDR3 is 12 residues. Germline CDR1 MNHEY, CDR2 SVGEGT. V lost 10 bases to trimming and J lost 4 bases; unmatched junction nucleotides: 4. The CDR3 region is CATLDRGTEAFF. The CDR3 region has the DNA TGTGCCACCCTGGACAGGGGCACTGAAGCTTTCTTT.

The rearrangement uses TRBV4-1 and TRBJ2-3; the match to TRBD2 covers 9 bases. CDR1 is MGHRA and CDR2 is YSYEKL in the germline V gene. V lost 1 base, J lost 4 bases, and 9 bases stayed unmatched. This CDR3 region has 17 residues. CDR3 protein: CASSQAPGSGGSDTQYF. The CDR3 DNA follows: TGCGCCAGCAGCCAAGCTCCAGGTAGCGGGGGATCAGATACGCAGTATTTT.

The chain couples TRBV19 to TRBJ2-7, with 7 positions matching TRBD1. Germline assignment: CDR1 LNHDA and CDR2 SQIVND (reference sequence). J was trimmed by 2 bases and V by 6 bases; bases with no gene match: 4. The CDR3 loop spans 13 amino acids. The CDR3 nucleotides are TGTGCCAGTAGCGAACAGGGGACCTACGAGCAGTACTTC. Translated: CASSEQGTYEQYF.

This clonotype appeared a few times. The V call is TRBV12-3 or TRBV12-4, the J call TRBJ2-7, with D perhaps matching TRBD1 (5 bases). The CDR3 has 15 residues. V lost 3 bases and J lost 5, with 17 bases in between. The CDR3: CASSFIRGEAHEQYF. CDR3 sequence (DNA): TGTGCCAGCAGTTTTATAAGGGGCGAGGCCCACGAGCAGTACTTC.

The rearrangement uses TRBV27 and TRBJ2-2; D possibly corresponds to TRBD1 (6 bases). With 4 bases removed from V and 4 bases from J, the gap between germline ends came to 13 bases. CDR3 length: 15 amino acids. CDR1 is MNHEY, CDR2 SMNVEV, per germline (reference sequence). The CDR3 loop reads CASSSGTTFTGELFF. The CDR3 DNA sequence: TGTGCCAGCAGTTCCGGGACAACCTTCACCGGGGAGCTGTTTTTT.